Reported below is one T cell receptor beta chain. This record belongs to a study of blood T cell repertoires in COVID-19. Background on the study: Samples came from the United States, Italy and Spain, spanning acute and convalescent COVID-19. PBMCs, B-cell-depleted T cells, or T cells were the source of the cDNA or gDNA that made up the material.

Across 24 US areas, participants ranged in age from roughly 18 to 95 years. The table came from immunoSEQ multiplex PCR; TCRdb's copy has only in-frame clones and leaves some out. The sample records about 200,000 clones, roughly 82% being singletons. CDR1 is MDHEN, CDR2 SYDVKM, per germline. The germline V and J ends were trimmed by 5 bases and 7 bases, with 14 bases remaining between them. This CDR3 comprises 14 residues. This chain links TRBV28 with TRBJ1-4, with no clear D. The TCR sequence derives from a man in his forties with acute COVID-19. Source material: PBMCs or T cells enriched from blood (not recorded which). The CDR3 sequence is CASSPGGRSEKLFF. In DNA, the CDR3 is TGTGCCAGCAGTCCGGGAGGAAGGAGTGAAAAACTGTTTTTT.